These T cell receptor beta chains were read from a single sample in a study of siplizumab effects on memory and regulatory T cells. Assay used: immunoSEQ multiplex PCR; TCRdb lists only in-frame clones, some missing. The profile covers nearly 95,000 clones, with approximately 95% appearing a single time and 0.3% taken by the ten largest. The material sequenced was non-Treg CD4+ T cells sorted from blood. These receptors all stem from a human donor in good health. Each CDR3 is given with its conserved first and last residue. Fields, in order: D gene, clone size, V gene, J gene, CDR3 length, CDR3 protein, CDR3 DNA. A D gene is named only where the DNA matches it firmly. Some rows mark clone size as missing; the rest say once, few, many or name a class of expanded clone.

D gene: NA
clone size: NA
V gene: TRBV27
J gene: TRBJ1-3
CDR3 length: 16
CDR3 protein: CASSLSFSLSGNTIYF
CDR3 DNA: TGTGCCAGCAGTTTATCATTCTCACTCTCTGGAAACACCATATATTTT

D gene: TRBD1
clone size: NA
V gene: TRBV6-4
J gene: TRBJ2-7
CDR3 length: 15
CDR3 protein: CASNLAGTGTYEQYF
CDR3 DNA: TGTGCCAGCAACCTAGCCGGGACAGGGACCTACGAGCAGTACTTC

D gene: NA
clone size: NA
V gene: TRBV10-1
J gene: TRBJ2-4
CDR3 length: 16
CDR3 protein: CASRWTSPLAKNIQYF
CDR3 DNA: TGCGCCAGCCGATGGACTTCACCTCTAGCCAAAAACATTCAGTACTTC

D gene: TRBD2
clone size: NA
V gene: TRBV5-5
J gene: TRBJ2-7
CDR3 length: 16
CDR3 protein: CASSFTLPPGGYEQYF
CDR3 DNA: TGTGCCAGCAGCTTTACCCTCCCTCCGGGGGGCTACGAGCAGTACTTC

D gene: NA
clone size: NA
V gene: TRBV14
J gene: TRBJ1-1
CDR3 length: 13
CDR3 protein: CASSQAVNTEAFF
CDR3 DNA: TGTGCCAGCAGCCAAGCAGTAAACACTGAAGCTTTCTTT

D gene: NA
clone size: NA
V gene: TRBV6-5
J gene: TRBJ2-7
CDR3 length: 16
CDR3 protein: CASSYYAGSSSYEQYF
CDR3 DNA: TGTGCCAGCAGTTACTATGCAGGGTCTAGCTCCTACGAGCAGTACTTC

D gene: NA
clone size: NA
V gene: TRBV7-6
J gene: TRBJ2-1
CDR3 length: 13
CDR3 protein: CASSLTVYNEQFF
CDR3 DNA: TGTGCCAGCAGCTTAACAGTATACAATGAGCAGTTCTTC

D gene: NA
clone size: medium-sized
V gene: TRBV4-1
J gene: TRBJ1-5
CDR3 length: 13
CDR3 protein: CASSQDWLRPQHF
CDR3 DNA: TGCGCCAGCAGCCAAGATTGGCTACGGCCCCAGCATTTT

D gene: NA
clone size: NA
V gene: TRBV7-2
J gene: TRBJ1-1
CDR3 length: 14
CDR3 protein: CASSQGGVNTEAFF
CDR3 DNA: TGTGCCAGCAGCCAAGGAGGGGTGAACACTGAAGCTTTCTTT

D gene: NA
clone size: NA
V gene: TRBV6-5
J gene: TRBJ1-6
CDR3 length: 15
CDR3 protein: CASSYSGARESPLHF
CDR3 DNA: TGTGCCAGCAGTTACTCGGGCGCGAGGGAATCACCCCTCCACTTT

D gene: TRBD1
clone size: NA
V gene: TRBV10-2
J gene: TRBJ2-2
CDR3 length: 16
CDR3 protein: CASSGWTGGETGELFF
CDR3 DNA: TGCGCCAGCAGTGGGTGGACAGGGGGCGAGACCGGGGAGCTGTTTTTT

D gene: NA
clone size: NA
V gene: TRBV18
J gene: TRBJ2-7
CDR3 length: 11
CDR3 protein: CASSDSYEQYF
CDR3 DNA: TGTGCCAGCTCAGACAGCTACGAGCAGTACTTC

D gene: NA
clone size: NA
V gene: TRBV6-5
J gene: TRBJ1-2
CDR3 length: 14
CDR3 protein: CASSYRGKYGGYTF
CDR3 DNA: TGTGCCAGCAGTTACAGAGGGAAATATGGTGGCTACACCTTC

D gene: NA
clone size: NA
V gene: TRBV6-1
J gene: TRBJ1-1
CDR3 length: 14
CDR3 protein: CASSLGPLNTEAFF
CDR3 DNA: TGTGCCAGCAGTCTCGGCCCTTTGAACACTGAAGCTTTCTTT

D gene: NA
clone size: NA
V gene: TRBV5-4
J gene: TRBJ1-1
CDR3 length: 15
CDR3 protein: CASSSHETLNTEAFF
CDR3 DNA: TGTGCCAGCAGCTCCCACGAGACCCTAAACACTGAAGCTTTCTTT

D gene: NA
clone size: NA
V gene: TRBV30
J gene: TRBJ2-3
CDR3 length: 12
CDR3 protein: CAWSLLTDTQYF
CDR3 DNA: TGTGCCTGGAGTCTTCTCACAGATACGCAGTATTTT

D gene: TRBD1
clone size: NA
V gene: TRBV7-3
J gene: TRBJ1-2
CDR3 length: 13
CDR3 protein: CASSWDRGGGYTF
CDR3 DNA: TGTGCCAGCAGCTGGGACAGGGGTGGTGGCTACACCTTC

D gene: NA
clone size: NA
V gene: TRBV30
J gene: TRBJ2-5
CDR3 length: 11
CDR3 protein: CAWTQEGTQYF
CDR3 DNA: TGTGCCTGGACCCAGGAGGGGACCCAGTACTTC

D gene: TRBD2
clone size: NA
V gene: TRBV5-4
J gene: TRBJ2-7
CDR3 length: 13
CDR3 protein: CASSLAGEYEQYF
CDR3 DNA: TGTGCCAGCAGCTTAGCGGGGGAATACGAGCAGTACTTC

D gene: TRBD1
clone size: NA
V gene: TRBV7-2
J gene: TRBJ1-1
CDR3 length: 15
CDR3 protein: CASSSRTGLNTEAFF
CDR3 DNA: TGTGCCAGCAGCTCGAGGACAGGGCTGAACACTGAAGCTTTCTTT

D gene: NA
clone size: NA
V gene: TRBV19
J gene: TRBJ1-6
CDR3 length: 16
CDR3 protein: CASSQSGAVNNSPLHF
CDR3 DNA: TGTGCCAGTAGCCAGTCGGGGGCGGTAAATAATTCACCCCTCCACTTT

D gene: NA
clone size: NA
V gene: TRBV5-6
J gene: TRBJ2-1
CDR3 length: 13
CDR3 protein: CASSLASKNEQFF
CDR3 DNA: TGTGCCAGCAGCTTGGCCTCAAAGAATGAGCAGTTCTTC

D gene: NA
clone size: NA
V gene: TRBV19
J gene: TRBJ1-6
CDR3 length: 15
CDR3 protein: CASSETASYNSPLHF
CDR3 DNA: TGTGCCAGTAGCGAGACGGCCTCCTATAATTCACCCCTCCACTTT

D gene: NA
clone size: NA
V gene: TRBV20-1
J gene: TRBJ2-7
CDR3 length: 11
CDR3 protein: CSARKDYEQYF
CDR3 DNA: TGCAGTGCTAGAAAGGACTATGAGCAGTACTTC

D gene: NA
clone size: once
V gene: TRBV7-2
J gene: TRBJ2-7
CDR3 length: 15
CDR3 protein: CASSPLTSVLYEQYF
CDR3 DNA: TGTGCCAGCAGCCCTCTCACTAGTGTACTTTACGAGCAGTACTTC

D gene: NA
clone size: once
V gene: TRBV18
J gene: TRBJ2-1
CDR3 length: 15
CDR3 protein: CASSPRGFSYNEQFF
CDR3 DNA: TGTGCCAGCTCACCACGGGGGTTCTCCTACAATGAGCAGTTCTTC

D gene: TRBD2
clone size: NA
V gene: TRBV30
J gene: TRBJ2-1
CDR3 length: 17
CDR3 protein: CAWSGRSGGGSYNEQFF
CDR3 DNA: TGTGCCTGGAGTGGGAGAAGCGGGGGAGGATCCTACAATGAGCAGTTCTTC

D gene: NA
clone size: NA
V gene: TRBV4-1
J gene: TRBJ2-7
CDR3 length: 13
CDR3 protein: CASSQVGHYEQYF
CDR3 DNA: TGCGCCAGCAGCCAAGTAGGTCATTACGAGCAGTACTTC

D gene: NA
clone size: once
V gene: TRBV27
J gene: TRBJ1-5
CDR3 length: 17
CDR3 protein: CASSLNARLGGNQPQHF
CDR3 DNA: TGTGCCAGCAGTTTAAATGCCCGCCTAGGTGGCAATCAGCCCCAGCATTTT

D gene: NA
clone size: NA
V gene: TRBV30
J gene: TRBJ1-1
CDR3 length: 13
CDR3 protein: CAWSRQGSTEAFF
CDR3 DNA: TGTGCCTGGAGCCGGCAGGGGAGTACTGAAGCTTTCTTT

D gene: TRBD1
clone size: NA
V gene: TRBV9
J gene: TRBJ1-1
CDR3 length: 14
CDR3 protein: CASSVDRGRTEAFF
CDR3 DNA: TGTGCCAGCAGCGTAGACAGGGGAAGGACTGAAGCTTTCTTT

D gene: NA
clone size: NA
V gene: TRBV19
J gene: TRBJ1-2
CDR3 length: 13
CDR3 protein: CASSTRRAHGYTF
CDR3 DNA: TGTGCCAGTAGTACAAGGAGGGCACATGGCTACACCTTC

D gene: NA
clone size: NA
V gene: TRBV5-4
J gene: TRBJ2-5
CDR3 length: 15
CDR3 protein: CASSRPGLSPETQYF
CDR3 DNA: TGTGCCAGCAGCAGGCCGGGGCTCTCTCCAGAGACCCAGTACTTC

D gene: TRBD1
clone size: NA
V gene: TRBV14
J gene: TRBJ1-2
CDR3 length: 15
CDR3 protein: CASTKGQGINYGYTF
CDR3 DNA: TGTGCCAGCACCAAAGGACAGGGCATAAACTATGGCTACACCTTC

D gene: NA
clone size: NA
V gene: TRBV7-6
J gene: TRBJ1-4
CDR3 length: 15
CDR3 protein: CASSLEGQPNEKLFF
CDR3 DNA: TGTGCCAGCAGCTTGGAGGGACAACCTAATGAAAAACTGTTTTTT

D gene: NA
clone size: NA
V gene: TRBV11-2
J gene: TRBJ2-3
CDR3 length: 15
CDR3 protein: CASSTTPQVTDTQYF
CDR3 DNA: TGTGCCAGCAGCACAACCCCACAGGTCACAGATACGCAGTATTTT

D gene: NA
clone size: once
V gene: TRBV30
J gene: TRBJ1-2
CDR3 length: 12
CDR3 protein: CAFTQGYYGYTF
CDR3 DNA: TGTGCCTTCACGCAGGGCTACTATGGCTACACCTTC

D gene: NA
clone size: NA
V gene: TRBV11-2
J gene: TRBJ2-5
CDR3 length: 11
CDR3 protein: CASSLGETQYF
CDR3 DNA: TGTGCCAGCAGCTTAGGAGAGACCCAGTACTTC

D gene: NA
clone size: NA
V gene: TRBV7-3
J gene: TRBJ2-1
CDR3 length: 13
CDR3 protein: CASSPTSINEQFF
CDR3 DNA: TGTGCCAGCAGCCCAACTAGTATCAATGAGCAGTTCTTC

D gene: NA
clone size: once
V gene: TRBV6-1
J gene: TRBJ1-2
CDR3 length: 15
CDR3 protein: CASSTSRGRYLGRTF
CDR3 DNA: TGTGCCAGCAGTACCTCTCGGGGGCGGTACTTAGGTCGCACCTTC

D gene: NA
clone size: NA
V gene: TRBV20-1
J gene: TRBJ1-2
CDR3 length: 11
CDR3 protein: CSARGTTGYTF
CDR3 DNA: TGCAGTGCTAGAGGAACTACGGGCTACACCTTC

D gene: NA
clone size: NA
V gene: TRBV5-4
J gene: TRBJ2-3
CDR3 length: 16
CDR3 protein: CASSPGGRKSTDTQYF
CDR3 DNA: TGTGCCAGCAGCCCCGGGGGCAGGAAGAGCACAGATACGCAGTATTTT

D gene: NA
clone size: NA
V gene: TRBV5-6
J gene: TRBJ1-6
CDR3 length: 14
CDR3 protein: CASSRGGVGEPLHF
CDR3 DNA: TGTGCCAGCAGTCGGGGAGGCGTGGGGGAACCCCTCCACTTT

D gene: NA
clone size: NA
V gene: TRBV9
J gene: TRBJ2-5
CDR3 length: 14
CDR3 protein: CASSVAVGKETQYF
CDR3 DNA: TGTGCCAGCAGCGTAGCGGTGGGTAAAGAGACCCAGTACTTC

D gene: NA
clone size: NA
V gene: TRBV5-4
J gene: TRBJ2-5
CDR3 length: 12
CDR3 protein: CASSLKAGSSDF
CDR3 DNA: TGTGCCAGCAGCTTGAAGGCAGGCTCTTCAGACTTC

D gene: NA
clone size: NA
V gene: TRBV5-1
J gene: TRBJ2-7
CDR3 length: 16
CDR3 protein: CASSLVGRGTPHEQYF
CDR3 DNA: TGCGCCAGCAGCTTGGTCGGCAGGGGTACCCCCCACGAGCAGTACTTC

D gene: TRBD1
clone size: NA
V gene: TRBV5-6
J gene: TRBJ1-1
CDR3 length: 14
CDR3 protein: CASSLGHRGTEAFF
CDR3 DNA: TGTGCCAGCAGCTTGGGTCACAGGGGGACTGAAGCTTTCTTT

D gene: TRBD2
clone size: NA
V gene: TRBV11-3
J gene: TRBJ2-1
CDR3 length: 16
CDR3 protein: CASSSASGTSGNEQFF
CDR3 DNA: TGTGCCAGCAGCTCCGCGTCCGGGACTAGCGGCAATGAGCAGTTCTTC

D gene: TRBD1
clone size: NA
V gene: TRBV2
J gene: TRBJ1-2
CDR3 length: 13
CDR3 protein: CASRGTESYGYTF
CDR3 DNA: TGTGCCAGCAGAGGGACAGAAAGCTATGGCTACACCTTC

D gene: TRBD1
clone size: NA
V gene: TRBV5-1
J gene: TRBJ1-4
CDR3 length: 14
CDR3 protein: CASSLGTGDEKLFF
CDR3 DNA: TGCGCCAGCAGCTTGGGGACAGGGGACGAAAAACTGTTTTTT

D gene: NA
clone size: NA
V gene: TRBV25-1
J gene: TRBJ2-1
CDR3 length: 16
CDR3 protein: CASSRPVRNSYNEQFF
CDR3 DNA: TGTGCCAGCAGCCGCCCCGTCAGGAACTCCTACAATGAGCAGTTCTTC

D gene: NA
clone size: NA
V gene: TRBV19
J gene: TRBJ1-2
CDR3 length: 15
CDR3 protein: CASSLAHLGDYGYTF
CDR3 DNA: TGTGCCAGTAGCCTCGCGCACCTGGGGGACTATGGCTACACCTTC

D gene: NA
clone size: NA
V gene: TRBV30
J gene: TRBJ2-7
CDR3 length: 13
CDR3 protein: CAWSRARAQEQYF
CDR3 DNA: TGTGCCTGGAGTAGGGCGAGGGCGCAGGAGCAGTACTTC

D gene: NA
clone size: NA
V gene: TRBV19
J gene: TRBJ2-4
CDR3 length: 16
CDR3 protein: CASSISAAGAKNIQYF
CDR3 DNA: TGTGCCAGTAGTATATCTGCAGCGGGAGCCAAAAACATTCAGTACTTC

D gene: TRBD1
clone size: NA
V gene: TRBV29-1
J gene: TRBJ2-1
CDR3 length: 14
CDR3 protein: CSVLRQGRYDEQFF
CDR3 DNA: TGCAGCGTTCTCAGACAGGGGAGGTACGATGAGCAGTTCTTC

D gene: TRBD1
clone size: NA
V gene: TRBV5-1
J gene: TRBJ1-4
CDR3 length: 15
CDR3 protein: CASSLATGLNEKLFF
CDR3 DNA: TGCGCCAGCAGCTTGGCGACAGGGCTCAATGAAAAACTGTTTTTT

D gene: NA
clone size: NA
V gene: TRBV2
J gene: TRBJ1-4
CDR3 length: 15
CDR3 protein: CASRAGRGINEKLFF
CDR3 DNA: TGTGCCAGCAGGGCTGGGAGGGGCATTAATGAAAAACTGTTTTTT